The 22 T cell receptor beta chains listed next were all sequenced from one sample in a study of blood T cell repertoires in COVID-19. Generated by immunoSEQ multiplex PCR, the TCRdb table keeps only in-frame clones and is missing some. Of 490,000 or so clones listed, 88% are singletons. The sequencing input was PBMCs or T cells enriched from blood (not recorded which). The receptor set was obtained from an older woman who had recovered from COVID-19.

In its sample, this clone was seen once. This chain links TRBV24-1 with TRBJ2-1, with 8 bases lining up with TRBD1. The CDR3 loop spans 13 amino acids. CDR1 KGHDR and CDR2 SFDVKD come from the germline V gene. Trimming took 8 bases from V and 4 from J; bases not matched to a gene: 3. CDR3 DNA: TGTGCCACCACAGGGGGCGGATACAATGAGCAGTTCTTC. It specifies CATTGGGYNEQFF.

The CDR3 sequence is CASNQIQGLNYGYTF. The CDR3 DNA follows: TGTGCCAGCAACCAAATTCAGGGATTAAACTATGGCTACACCTTC. V usage is TRBV11-2 and J usage is TRBJ1-2; D perhaps matches TRBD1 (5 bases). This CDR3 has 15 amino acids. The V end lost 7 bases, the J end lost 2 bases, and 17 bases lay between the germline ends. Germline CDR1 and CDR2: SGHAT and FQNNGV.

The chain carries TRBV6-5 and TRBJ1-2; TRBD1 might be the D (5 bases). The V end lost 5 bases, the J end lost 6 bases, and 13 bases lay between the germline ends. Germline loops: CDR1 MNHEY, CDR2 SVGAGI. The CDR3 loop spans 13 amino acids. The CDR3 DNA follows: TGTGCCAGCAGTACTCAACAGGCGAATGGCTACACCTTC. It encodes CASSTQQANGYTF.

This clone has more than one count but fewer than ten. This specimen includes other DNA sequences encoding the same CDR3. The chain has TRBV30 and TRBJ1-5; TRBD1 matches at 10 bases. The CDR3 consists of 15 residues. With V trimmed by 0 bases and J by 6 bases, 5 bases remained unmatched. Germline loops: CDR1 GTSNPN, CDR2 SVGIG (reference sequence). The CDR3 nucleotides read TGTGCCTGGAGTGTGGGGACAGGGGTGGGTCAGCCCCAGCATTTT. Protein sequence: CAWSVGTGVGQPQHF.

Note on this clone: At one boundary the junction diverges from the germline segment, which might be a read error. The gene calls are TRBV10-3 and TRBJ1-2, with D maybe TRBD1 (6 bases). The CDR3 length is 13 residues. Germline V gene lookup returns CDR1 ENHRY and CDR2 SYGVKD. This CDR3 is CAISETTTGNTAF. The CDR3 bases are TGTGCCATCAGTGAGACTACTACAGGGAATACAGCCTTC.

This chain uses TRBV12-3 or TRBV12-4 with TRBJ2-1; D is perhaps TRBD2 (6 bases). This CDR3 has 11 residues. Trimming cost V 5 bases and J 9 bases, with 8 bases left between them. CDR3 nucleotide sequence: TGTGCCAGCAGTCTCGGGGGTGAGCAGTTCTTC. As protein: CASSLGGEQFF.

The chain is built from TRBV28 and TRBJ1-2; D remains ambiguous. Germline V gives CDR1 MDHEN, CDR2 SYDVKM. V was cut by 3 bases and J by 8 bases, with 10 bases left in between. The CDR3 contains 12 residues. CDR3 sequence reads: CASSFGPWGYTF. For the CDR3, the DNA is TGTGCCAGCAGTTTTGGCCCTTGGGGCTACACCTTC.

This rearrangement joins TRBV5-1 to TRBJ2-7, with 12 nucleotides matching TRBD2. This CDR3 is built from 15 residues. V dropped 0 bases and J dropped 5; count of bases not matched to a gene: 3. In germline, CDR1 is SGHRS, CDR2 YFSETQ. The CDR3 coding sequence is TGCGCCAGCAGCTTGGGACTAGCGGGGGTCAACGAGCAGTACTTC. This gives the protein CASSLGLAGVNEQYF. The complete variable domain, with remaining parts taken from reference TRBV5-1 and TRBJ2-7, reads KAGVTQTPRYLIKTRGQQVTLSCSPISGHRSVSWYQQTPGQGLQFLFEYFSETQRNKGNFPGRFSGRQFSNSRSEMNVSTLELGDSALYLCASSLGLAGVNEQYFGPGTRLTVT.

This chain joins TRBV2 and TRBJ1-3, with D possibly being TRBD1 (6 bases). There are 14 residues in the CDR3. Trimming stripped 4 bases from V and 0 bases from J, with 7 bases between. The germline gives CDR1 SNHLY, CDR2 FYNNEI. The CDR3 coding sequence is TGTGCCAGCAGTGCGGACAGCTCTGGAAACACCATATATTTT. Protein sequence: CASSADSSGNTIYF.

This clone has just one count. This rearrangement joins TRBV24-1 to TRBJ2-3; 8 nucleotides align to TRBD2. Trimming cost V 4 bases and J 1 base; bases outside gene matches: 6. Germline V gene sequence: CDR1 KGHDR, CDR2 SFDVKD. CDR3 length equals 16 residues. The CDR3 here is CATSDKTSDGTDTQYF. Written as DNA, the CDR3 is TGTGCCACCAGTGACAAGACTAGCGATGGCACAGATACGCAGTATTTT.

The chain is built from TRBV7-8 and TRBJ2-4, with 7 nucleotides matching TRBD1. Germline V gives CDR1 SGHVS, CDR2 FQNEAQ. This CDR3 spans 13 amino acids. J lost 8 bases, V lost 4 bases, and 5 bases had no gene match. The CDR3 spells CASSSRQGDIQYF. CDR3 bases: TGTGCCAGCAGCTCGCGCCAGGGGGACATTCAGTACTTC.

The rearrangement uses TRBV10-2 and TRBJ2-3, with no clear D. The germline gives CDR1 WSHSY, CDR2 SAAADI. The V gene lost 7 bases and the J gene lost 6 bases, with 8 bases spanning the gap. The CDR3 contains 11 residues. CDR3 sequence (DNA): TGCGCCAGCACTGTCCGGGATACGCAGTATTTT. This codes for CASTVRDTQYF.

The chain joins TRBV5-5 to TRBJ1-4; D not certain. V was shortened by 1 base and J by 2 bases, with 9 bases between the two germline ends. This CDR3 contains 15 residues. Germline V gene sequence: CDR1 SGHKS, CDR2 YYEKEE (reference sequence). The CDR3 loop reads CASSLMQATNEKLFF. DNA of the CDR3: TGTGCCAGCAGCTTGATGCAGGCCACTAATGAAAAACTGTTTTTT.

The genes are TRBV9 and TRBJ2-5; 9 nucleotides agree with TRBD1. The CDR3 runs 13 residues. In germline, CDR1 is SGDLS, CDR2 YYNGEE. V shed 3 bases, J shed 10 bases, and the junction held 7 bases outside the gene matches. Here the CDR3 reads CASSGGTGFLQYF. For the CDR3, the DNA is TGTGCCAGCAGCGGGGGGACAGGGTTTCTCCAGTACTTC.

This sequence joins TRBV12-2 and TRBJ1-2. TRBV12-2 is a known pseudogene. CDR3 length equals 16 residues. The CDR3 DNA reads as TGTGCAAGTCGCTTAAAGTGCGGGGGGGGCGCTTGTGGCTACACCTTC. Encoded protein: CASRLKCGGGACGYTF.

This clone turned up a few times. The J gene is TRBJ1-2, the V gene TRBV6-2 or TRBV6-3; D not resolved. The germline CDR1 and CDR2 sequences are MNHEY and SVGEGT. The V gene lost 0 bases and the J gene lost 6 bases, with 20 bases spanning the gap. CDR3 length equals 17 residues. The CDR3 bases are TGTGCCAGCAGTTACTCGACGTTTCGGCGCCCGAGGGATGGCTACACCTTC. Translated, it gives CASSYSTFRRPRDGYTF.

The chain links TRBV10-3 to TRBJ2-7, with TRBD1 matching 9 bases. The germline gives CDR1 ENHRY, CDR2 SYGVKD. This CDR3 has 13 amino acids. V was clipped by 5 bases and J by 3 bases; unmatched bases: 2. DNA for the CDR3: TGTGCCATCAGTACGGGACAGGGCTACGAGCAGTACTTC. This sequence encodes CAISTGQGYEQYF.

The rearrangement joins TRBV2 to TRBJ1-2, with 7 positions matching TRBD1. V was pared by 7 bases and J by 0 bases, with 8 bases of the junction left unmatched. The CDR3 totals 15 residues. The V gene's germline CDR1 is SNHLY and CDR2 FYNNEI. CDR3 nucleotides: TGTGCCAGCACCCGAGGGGGCCCTACTAACTATGGCTACACCTTC. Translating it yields CASTRGGPTNYGYTF.

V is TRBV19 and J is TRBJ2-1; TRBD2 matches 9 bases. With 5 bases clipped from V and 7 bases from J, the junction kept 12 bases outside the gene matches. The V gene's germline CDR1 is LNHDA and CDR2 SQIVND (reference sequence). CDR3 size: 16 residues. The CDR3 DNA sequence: TGTGCCAGTAGTTTCTCGGCGGGGGGGAACCTTAATGAGCAGTTCTTC. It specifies CASSFSAGGNLNEQFF.

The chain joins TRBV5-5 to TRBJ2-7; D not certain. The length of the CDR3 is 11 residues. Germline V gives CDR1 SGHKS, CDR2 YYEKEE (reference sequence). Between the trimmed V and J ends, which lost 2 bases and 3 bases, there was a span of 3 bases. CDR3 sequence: CASSFIYEQYF. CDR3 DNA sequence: TGTGCCAGCAGCTTTATCTACGAGCAGTACTTC. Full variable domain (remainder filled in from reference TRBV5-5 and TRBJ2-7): DAGVTQSPTHLIKTRGQQVTLRCSPISGHKSVSWYQQVLGQGPQFIFQYYEKEERGRGNFPDRFSARQFPNYSSELNVNALLLGDSALYLCASSFIYEQYFGPGTRLTVT.

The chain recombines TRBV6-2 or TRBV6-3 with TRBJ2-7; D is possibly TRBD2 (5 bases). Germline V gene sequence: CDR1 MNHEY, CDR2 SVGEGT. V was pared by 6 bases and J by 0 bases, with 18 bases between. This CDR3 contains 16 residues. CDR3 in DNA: TGTGCCAGCAGGCCTGCCGGGTCTGGGAGCTCCTACGAGCAGTACGTC. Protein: CASRPAGSGSSYEQYV.

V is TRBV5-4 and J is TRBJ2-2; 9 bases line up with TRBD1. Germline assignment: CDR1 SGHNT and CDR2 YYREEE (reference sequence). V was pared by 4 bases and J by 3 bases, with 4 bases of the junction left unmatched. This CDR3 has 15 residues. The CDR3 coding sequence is TGTGCCAGCAGCCTGGGGGACAGGGACACCGGGGAGCTGTTTTTT. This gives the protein CASSLGDRDTGELFF.